This TCR beta chain is from a study of beta chain features in type 1 diabetes. Study results and caveats: Within each of all four CD4+ subsets, Type 1 diabetes patients had TCRB CDR3s that were moderately but significantly shorter.

As regards this clone: Its antigen is currently unknown.

Germline V gene sequence: CDR1 SGHDN, CDR2 FVKESK. The CDR3 is 14 amino acids. The ends were cut back, 2 bases at V and 0 bases at J, with 7 bases in the middle. Since all of the isolated RNA was reverse transcribed, expressed TCRB transcripts were what got sequenced. Profiled with immunoSEQ multiplex PCR; TCRdb holds only in-frame clones, not every one. The table records under 300,000 clones, roughly 20% of them present only once. Source material: naive CD4+ T cells from blood. The chain employs TRBV14 and TRBJ1-1; D gene ambiguous. The receptor was derived from a woman between 35 and 50 years old with type 1 diabetes. CDR3 loop: CASSQIALNTEAFF. The CDR3 DNA follows: TGTGCCAGCAGCCAAATAGCATTGAACACTGAAGCTTTCTTT.